These 11 T cell receptor beta chains share one sample of origin, sequenced in a study of shared clonotypes between healthy human individuals. Sequencing was performed with immunoSEQ multiplex PCR; in TCRdb, only in-frame clones are kept and a portion is missing. The table records around 600,000 clones, around 96% of them present only once. The naive CD8 fraction comprised CD45RO-negative cells positively selected for CCR7 and excluded terminally differentiated effector memory CD45RA+ cells. Sequenced material: naive CD8+ T cells sorted from blood. Every receptor here comes from a woman aged 25 to 39 in good health.

The chain employs TRBV28 and TRBJ1-5; D not certain. V lost 4 bases to trimming and J lost 0 bases, with 7 bases between them. The germline V gene encodes CDR1 MDHEN and CDR2 SYDVKM. The length of the CDR3 is 14 residues. CDR3 sequence (DNA): TGTGCCAGCAGTTGGGAGATTAGCAATCAGCCCCAGCATTTT. Amino acids: CASSWEISNQPQHF.

This chain joins TRBV28 and TRBJ2-3; 11 bases align to TRBD2. CDR1 and CDR2 (germline): MDHEN, SYDVKM. This CDR3 region has 16 residues. Losses at the gene ends were 5 bases for V and 5 bases for J; bases not matched to a gene: 9. CDR3 loop: CASSLGTSGGEDTQYF. The CDR3 bases are TGTGCCAGCAGTCTCGGGACTAGCGGAGGGGAAGATACGCAGTATTTT.

The chain employs TRBV27 and TRBJ2-7; weak D call: TRBD1 (5 bases). This CDR3 comprises 16 residues. Per germline, CDR1 MNHEY and CDR2 SMNVEV (reference sequence). V gave up 0 bases and J gave up 0 bases, with 12 bases separating them. CDR3 protein: CASSLSWTHSSYEQYF. The CDR3 bases are TGTGCCAGCAGTTTATCCTGGACACATAGCTCCTACGAGCAGTACTTC.

The CDR3 is CSVDSSWAGSYNEQFF. The CDR3 DNA sequence: TGCAGCGTTGACTCGTCTTGGGCAGGATCCTACAATGAGCAGTTCTTC. J is TRBJ2-1 and V is TRBV29-1; no clear D gene. CDR1 is SQVTM, CDR2 ANQGSEA, per germline. CDR3 length: 16 amino acids. V dropped 3 bases and J dropped 1 base, with 16 bases sitting between them.

J is TRBJ2-7 and V is TRBV21-1; TRBD1 is the table's D call and was not checked against the DNA. TRBV21-1 has pseudogene status. The CDR3 sequence is 16 residues long. The CDR3 coding sequence is TGTGCCAGCAGCAGCACCCCGGACAGGGACTCCTACGAGCAGTACTTC. Protein: CASSSTPDRDSYEQYF.

The chain combines TRBV2 with TRBJ1-6, with TRBD1 as a possible D gene (5 bases). Germline values: CDR1 SNHLY, CDR2 FYNNEI. This CDR3 spans 16 amino acids. The V and J ends lost 4 bases and 7 bases respectively, with 17 bases between them. The CDR3 DNA sequence: TGTGCCAGCAGTGGGTCCCGCAGGGAGGGGAATTCACCCCTCCACTTT. It translates to CASSGSRREGNSPLHF.

The chain carries TRBV5-6 and TRBJ1-1; the D gene is possibly TRBD1 (6 bases). Trimming took 4 bases from V and 5 from J, leaving 18 bases between them. CDR3 length: 15 amino acids. CDR1 and CDR2 from the germline V gene are SGHDT and YYEEEE. DNA for the CDR3: TGTGCCAGCAGCCCACCTAACAGGGACTGGACTGAAGCTTTCTTT. This codes for CASSPPNRDWTEAFF.

The chain uses TRBV2 and TRBJ2-7; D may be TRBD2 (6 bases). V was cut by 10 bases and J by 4 bases, with 17 bases left in between. Per the germline V gene, CDR1 is SNHLY and CDR2 is FYNNEI. This CDR3 spans 13 amino acids. The CDR3 sequence is CATWAGLSYEQYF. The CDR3 region has the DNA TGTGCCACCTGGGCGGGACTTTCTTACGAGCAGTACTTC. Variable domain in full (rest from reference TRBV2 and TRBJ2-7): EPEVTQTPSHQVTQMGQEVILRCVPISNHLYFYWYRQILGQKVEFLVSFYNNEISEKSEIFDDQFSVERPDGSNFTLKIRSTKLEDSAMYFCATWAGLSYEQYFGPGTRLTVT.

The chain employs TRBV4-1 and TRBJ2-2, with 8 positions matching TRBD2. CDR3 length: 14 residues. Germline loops: CDR1 MGHRA, CDR2 YSYEKL. V was pared by 3 bases and J by 5 bases, with 2 bases of the junction left unmatched. The CDR3 reads CASSQGLVTGELFF. CDR3 nucleotides: TGCGCCAGCAGCCAGGGACTAGTTACCGGGGAGCTGTTTTTT.

The chain employs TRBV19 and TRBJ2-1; TRBD2 matches 13 bases. CDR1 and CDR2 from the germline V gene are LNHDA and SQIVND (reference sequence). Trimming at V came to 4 bases and at J to 4 bases, leaving 4 bases not matched to a gene. CDR3 length equals 16 residues. CDR3 loop: CASSTQGLAGYNEQFF. The CDR3, as DNA: TGTGCCAGTAGTACCCAGGGACTAGCGGGATACAATGAGCAGTTCTTC.

The gene calls are TRBV7-9 and TRBJ1-1; D unclear. Trimming removed 5 bases at V and 0 bases at J, with 13 bases between. The CDR3 has 15 amino acids. The V gene's germline CDR1 is SEHNR and CDR2 FQNEAQ (reference sequence). CDR3 nucleotides: TGTGCCAGCAGCCCCCCCAGCGGGGTGAACACTGAAGCTTTCTTT. Translation gives CASSPPSGVNTEAFF.